The source of this TCR beta chain is a study of T-cell memory formation after mild COVID-19. Background on the study: Most TCR clusters belonged to a single donor.

TCRdb recomputed calls from the 5' RACE reads with MiXCR, one row per CDR3 protein. The sample includes roughly 130,000 distinct CDR3 sequences, approximately 6.2% of them seen just once. The CDR3 consists of 14 residues. Trimming at V came to 4 bases and at J to 3 bases, leaving 3 bases not matched to a gene. The rearrangement joins TRBV12-3 or TRBV12-4 to TRBJ1-3, with 7 bases identical to TRBD1. The sample comprised PBMCs or a T cell subset sorted from them (not recorded which). The sequence derives from an adult woman who had mild COVID-19 (a few samples of this study predate the infection). Cell type and time point are not known. This CDR3 reads CASSYRGLGNTIYF. CDR3 DNA: TGTGCCAGCAGTTATAGGGGGCTTGGAAACACCATATATTTT.